This is a list of T cell receptor beta chains from one sample in a study of shared clonotypes between healthy human individuals. Profiled with immunoSEQ multiplex PCR; TCRdb holds only in-frame clones, not every one. The data hold hundreds of thousands of clones, with about 76% observed a single time. Sequenced sample: PBMCs. These receptors came from a woman aged 40 to 50 in good health. Some clones in this sample may be carry-over from other donors' samples. Each CDR3 is given with its conserved first and last residue. D genes are given only for firm matches. A row's size may be missing; if present it is once, few, many or a size class.

v_gene	abundance	j_gene	d_gene	len	CDR3nt	CDR3aa
TRBV11-2	once	TRBJ2-6	.	16	TGTGCCAGTAGCCACATCGGGGGGCTTGGGGCCAACGTCCTGACTTTC	CASSHIGGLGANVLTF
TRBV9	.	TRBJ2-3	.	15	TGTGCCAGCAGCGGCTTGAGTCAGGGCACAGATACGCAGTATTTT	CASSGLSQGTDTQYF
TRBV2	.	TRBJ1-5	TRBD1	12	TGTGCCAGCAGGACAGGGAATCAGCCCCAGCATTTT	CASRTGNQPQHF
TRBV30	.	TRBJ2-3	TRBD2	14	TGTGCCCACGGGCGGGGGGGTAGCACAGATACGCAGTATTTT	CAHGRGGSTDTQYF
TRBV15	once	TRBJ2-7	TRBD2	16	TGTGCCACCAGCAGCCCTTCAGCGGGAAAGTCCTACGAGCAGTACTTC	CATSSPSAGKSYEQYF
TRBV28	.	TRBJ2-3	TRBD2	16	TGTGCCAGCAGTCCTCGGGGGAGGGCCGGAACAGATACGCAGTATTTT	CASSPRGRAGTDTQYF
TRBV5-1	.	TRBJ2-5	TRBD2	18	TGCGCCAGCAGCTTGGGGCCCCTGGGCGGGAGAGGTCAAGAGACCCAGTACTTC	CASSLGPLGGRGQETQYF
TRBV9	.	TRBJ1-4	.	15	TGTGCCAGCAGCCCATCCCCAGTTAGGGATGAAAAACTGTTTTTT	CASSPSPVRDEKLFF
TRBV6-4	few	TRBJ2-1	TRBD2	15	TGTGCCAGCAGTCCTAGCGGCGCAGAGGACAATGAGCAGTTCTTC	CASSPSGAEDNEQFF
TRBV14	.	TRBJ2-1	.	15	TGTGCCAGCAGCCAAGCGGGAGTAACTTCCGCAGGGCAGTTCTTC	CASSQAGVTSAGQFF
TRBV10-3	.	TRBJ2-3	.	14	TGTGCCATCAGTGGACAGGGAGGTCCAGATACGCAGTATTTT	CAISGQGGPDTQYF
TRBV5-1	.	TRBJ2-2	.	15	TGCGCCAGCAGCCTGAAACTGGAGAACACCGGGGAGCTGTTTTTT	CASSLKLENTGELFF
TRBV28	few	TRBJ1-5	.	16	TGTGCCAGCAGTTATGTTGGGGGATATAGCAATCAGCCCCAGCATTTT	CASSYVGGYSNQPQHF
TRBV7-6	.	TRBJ2-1	TRBD2	15	TGTGCCAGCAGCCCTAGCGGGAAGTCCCACAATGAGCAGTTCTTC	CASSPSGKSHNEQFF
TRBV11-2	.	TRBJ2-7	.	14	TGTGCCAGCAGCTTAGCAGGGGTCCGCTACGAGCAGTACTTC	CASSLAGVRYEQYF
TRBV11-2	.	TRBJ2-3	.	15	TGTGCCAGCAGCTTAAAGCAGGGGTACGCAGATACGCAGTATTTT	CASSLKQGYADTQYF
TRBV6-5	.	TRBJ2-3	.	13	TGTGCCAGCAGGTCCCCCGGGACAGATACGCAGTATTTT	CASRSPGTDTQYF
TRBV28	.	TRBJ1-1	.	14	TGTGCCAGCAGGCCACCCCAGTGGGCCACTGAAGCTTTCTTT	CASRPPQWATEAFF
TRBV6-4	many	TRBJ1-1	.	13	TGTGCCAGCAGCCCGGGTGAGAACACTGAAGCTTTCTTT	CASSPGENTEAFF
TRBV4-2	.	TRBJ2-1	TRBD2	17	TGTGCCAGCAGCCAAGAATGGGCGGCGGGAGGGTTGAATGAGCAGTTCTTC	CASSQEWAAGGLNEQFF
TRBV15	.	TRBJ2-1	TRBD2	14	TGTGCCACCCGAAGCGGGAGGCGGGGCAATGAGCAGTTCTTC	CATRSGRRGNEQFF
TRBV13	.	TRBJ2-2	TRBD1	15	TGTGCCAGCAGCCCCGGGACAGGGAGGGCCGGGGAGCTGTTTTTT	CASSPGTGRAGELFF
TRBV7-6	few	TRBJ1-1	.	14	TGTGCCAGCAGCTTCGACTGGGGGTCCACTGAAGCTTTCTTT	CASSFDWGSTEAFF
TRBV5-4	.	TRBJ2-5	TRBD2	13	TGTGCCAGCAGCTTGACTAGCGGAGAGACCCAGTACTTC	CASSLTSGETQYF
TRBV7-3	few	TRBJ1-2	TRBD1	14	TGTGCCAGCAGCATGGGACAGGCTAACTATGGCTACACCTTC	CASSMGQANYGYTF
TRBV7-2	.	TRBJ2-1	TRBD2	15	TGTGCCAGCAGCCCCACGGCGCTAGCGGGTGGTGAGCAGTTCTTC	CASSPTALAGGEQFF
TRBV7-7	.	TRBJ1-5	.	13	TGTGCTAGCAGCTTAGACAGGAGCCAGCCCCAGCATTTT	CASSLDRSQPQHF
TRBV10-3	.	TRBJ2-7	.	13	TGTGCCATCAGCCTCGGACAGCTTACGGAGCAGTACTTC	CAISLGQLTEQYF
TRBV19	.	TRBJ2-3	.	15	TGTGCCAGTAGTATTGGCAGGGGTAACGTGGATACGCAGTATTTT	CASSIGRGNVDTQYF
TRBV19	.	TRBJ1-5	.	14	TGTGCCAGTAGCCGGACCGGGGATTTTCAGCCCCAGCATTTT	CASSRTGDFQPQHF
TRBV4-3	.	TRBJ2-5	TRBD2	15	TGCGCCAGCAGCCAAGTGGGAGGGCGACAAGAGACCCAGTACTTC	CASSQVGGRQETQYF
TRBV15	.	TRBJ2-7	TRBD1	16	TGTGCCACCAGCAGAGTACCCGGACAGGTGTACATGGAGCAGTACTTC	CATSRVPGQVYMEQYF
TRBV25-1	.	TRBJ2-2	TRBD1	17	TGTGCCAGCAGTGACCTAAAGACAGGGACAAACACCGGGGAGCTGTTTTTT	CASSDLKTGTNTGELFF
TRBV9	.	TRBJ2-5	.	15	TGTGCCAGCAGCGTATTGGGGATCGAAGGAGAGACCCAGTACTTC	CASSVLGIEGETQYF
TRBV5-1	.	TRBJ1-4	.	15	TGCGCCAGCAGCTTGAAAGGGTCCGGGGATGAAAAACTGTTTTTT	CASSLKGSGDEKLFF
TRBV18	.	TRBJ2-2	.	16	TGTGCCAGCTCACCACGGCACCCTCCGGGCACCGGGGAGCTGTTTTTT	CASSPRHPPGTGELFF
TRBV7-3	.	TRBJ2-1	TRBD2	16	TGTGCCAGCAGCTTAAAGGGGCCGGGAGGGCCCCAAGGGCAGTTCTTC	CASSLKGPGGPQGQFF
TRBV19	.	TRBJ2-5	.	16	TGTGCCAGTAGTATAGATCTGGGTAGGGCAGTGGAGACCCAGTACTTC	CASSIDLGRAVETQYF
TRBV6-1	many	TRBJ2-2	.	15	TGTGCCAGCAGTGAAGGGGGCGGATACACCGGGGAGCTGTTTTTT	CASSEGGGYTGELFF
TRBV6-4	many	TRBJ2-1	.	15	TGTGCCAGCAGTGACTCAGCGGGCTCCTACAATGAGCAGTTCTTC	CASSDSAGSYNEQFF
TRBV2	few	TRBJ2-7	TRBD1	15	TGTGCCATCCTTCTTTTGGGACAGGACTTCTACGAGCAGTACTTC	CAILLLGQDFYEQYF
TRBV11-2	.	TRBJ1-5	.	15	TGTGCCAGCAGCTTAGTGGCAGATAGCAATCAGCCCCAGCATTTT	CASSLVADSNQPQHF
TRBV14	.	TRBJ2-5	.	14	TGTGCCAGCAGGCGGGACAGCTTCTCGGAGACCCAGTACTTC	CASRRDSFSETQYF
TRBV5-1	.	TRBJ1-4	TRBD1	16	TGCGCCAGCCAGACAGGACAGGGCACAACTAATGAAAAACTGTTTTTT	CASQTGQGTTNEKLFF
TRBV10-3	.	TRBJ2-7	.	12	TGTGCCATCAGTGGGACATCTTACGAGCAGTACTTC	CAISGTSYEQYF
TRBV6-1	.	TRBJ2-3	.	14	TGTGCCAGCAGTGTGGACGGGCATCCGGATACGCAGTATTTT	CASSVDGHPDTQYF
TRBV19	.	TRBJ1-2	.	13	TGTGCCAGTAGTATAGATGAAGGGACGTGCTACACCTTC	CASSIDEGTCYTF
TRBV7-9	.	TRBJ2-1	.	11	TGTGCCAGCAGCTTAGATGAGGAGCAGTTCTTC	CASSLDEEQFF
TRBV21-1	.	TRBJ1-4	.	17	TGTGCCAGCAGCAAAGGAGAACCCAGGACAGGGTGTGAAAAACTGTTTTTT	CASSKGEPRTGCEKLFF
TRBV4-2	.	TRBJ1-2	.	15	TGTGCCAGCAGCCCCAGGACAGCGACCTCGTATGGCTACACCTTC	CASSPRTATSYGYTF
TRBV27	few	TRBJ2-7	.	14	TGTGCCAGCAGTTTACATCAGTCCCCCTACGAGCAGTACTTC	CASSLHQSPYEQYF
TRBV29-1	.	TRBJ2-3	.	15	TGCAGCGTTAATCGGGAGACTGCTAGCACAGATACGCAGTATTTT	CSVNRETASTDTQYF
TRBV7-6	many	TRBJ1-1	.	14	TGTGCCAGCAGCCCCGACTCCATCGCCCCTGAAGCTTTCTTT	CASSPDSIAPEAFF
TRBV2	once	TRBJ2-7	.	14	TGTGCCAGCAGGACTACAGGGAGTCCCTACGAGCAGTACTTC	CASRTTGSPYEQYF